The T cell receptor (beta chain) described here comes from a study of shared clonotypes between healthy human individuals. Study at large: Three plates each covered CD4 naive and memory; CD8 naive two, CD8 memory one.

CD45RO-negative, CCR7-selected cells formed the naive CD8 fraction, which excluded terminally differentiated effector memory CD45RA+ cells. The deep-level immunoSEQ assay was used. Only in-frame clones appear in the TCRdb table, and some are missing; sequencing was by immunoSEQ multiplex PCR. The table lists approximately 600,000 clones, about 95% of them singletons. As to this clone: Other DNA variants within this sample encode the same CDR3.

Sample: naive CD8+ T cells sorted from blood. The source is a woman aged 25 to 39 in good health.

The CDR3 is CASSLGQGDYGYTF. The CDR3 nucleotides read TGTGCCAGCAGCTTGGGACAGGGGGACTATGGCTACACCTTC. The V and J genes are TRBV5-6 and TRBJ1-2; TRBD1 agrees at 9 bases. Germline CDR1 reads SGHDT; CDR2 reads YYEEEE. V lost 0 bases and J lost 3; bases outside the gene matches: 0. The CDR3 loop spans 14 amino acids.